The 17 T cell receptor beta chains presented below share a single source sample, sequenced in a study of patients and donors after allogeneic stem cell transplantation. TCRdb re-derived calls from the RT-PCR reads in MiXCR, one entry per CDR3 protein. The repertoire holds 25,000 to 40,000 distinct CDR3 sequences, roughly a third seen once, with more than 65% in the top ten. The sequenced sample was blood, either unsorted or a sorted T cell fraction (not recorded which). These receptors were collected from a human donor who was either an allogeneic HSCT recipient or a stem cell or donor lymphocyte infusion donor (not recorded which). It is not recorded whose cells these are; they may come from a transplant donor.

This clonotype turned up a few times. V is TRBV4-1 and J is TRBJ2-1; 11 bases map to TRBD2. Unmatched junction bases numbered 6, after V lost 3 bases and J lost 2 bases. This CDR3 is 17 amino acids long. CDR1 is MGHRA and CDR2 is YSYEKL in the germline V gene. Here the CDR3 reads CASSHPRLAGPYNEQFF. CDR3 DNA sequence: TGCGCCAGCAGCCACCCCAGACTAGCGGGACCCTACAATGAGCAGTTCTTC.

CDR3 loop: CASSVSGSLDEQFF. The CDR3, as DNA: TGTGCCAGCAGTGTTAGCGGGAGTTTAGATGAGCAGTTCTTC. The chain recombines TRBV12-3 or TRBV12-4 with TRBJ2-1; 9 nucleotides agree with TRBD2. This CDR3 contains 14 residues. The J segment lost 8 bases and the V segment lost 5 bases, leaving 7 bases of the junction unmatched.

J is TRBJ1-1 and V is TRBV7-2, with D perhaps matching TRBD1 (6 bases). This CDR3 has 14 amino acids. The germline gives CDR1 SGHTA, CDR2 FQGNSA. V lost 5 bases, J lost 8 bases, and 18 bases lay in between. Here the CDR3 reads CASSLRGEGTEAFF. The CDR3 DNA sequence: TGTGCCAGCAGCCTCAGGGGTGAGGGGACGGAAGCTTTCTTT.

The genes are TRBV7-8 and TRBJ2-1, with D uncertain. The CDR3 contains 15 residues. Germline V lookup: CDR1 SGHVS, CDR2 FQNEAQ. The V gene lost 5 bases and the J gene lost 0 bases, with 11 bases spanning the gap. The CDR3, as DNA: TGTGCCAGCAGCCCCGACTCTAGCTCCTACAATGAGCAGTTCTTC. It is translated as CASSPDSSSYNEQFF.

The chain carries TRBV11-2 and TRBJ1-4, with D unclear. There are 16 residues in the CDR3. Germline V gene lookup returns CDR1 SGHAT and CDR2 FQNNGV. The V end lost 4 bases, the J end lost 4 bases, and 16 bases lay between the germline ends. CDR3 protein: CASSSNYGRSNEKLFF. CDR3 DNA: TGTGCCAGCAGCTCAAATTACGGCAGGAGTAATGAAAAACTGTTTTTT.

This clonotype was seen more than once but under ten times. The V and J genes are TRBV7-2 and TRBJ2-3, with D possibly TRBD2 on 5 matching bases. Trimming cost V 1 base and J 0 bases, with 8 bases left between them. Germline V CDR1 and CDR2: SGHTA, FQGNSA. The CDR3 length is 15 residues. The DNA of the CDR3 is TGTGCCAGCAGCTTAGGGGAGTGGAGCACAGATACGCAGTATTTT. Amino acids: CASSLGEWSTDTQYF.

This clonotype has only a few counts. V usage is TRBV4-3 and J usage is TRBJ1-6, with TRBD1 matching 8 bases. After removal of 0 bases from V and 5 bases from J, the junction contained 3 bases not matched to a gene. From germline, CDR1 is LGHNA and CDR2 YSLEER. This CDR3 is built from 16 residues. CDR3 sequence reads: CASSQEPGGNNSPLHF. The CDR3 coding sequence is TGCGCCAGCAGCCAAGAGCCAGGGGGCAATAATTCACCCCTCCACTTT.

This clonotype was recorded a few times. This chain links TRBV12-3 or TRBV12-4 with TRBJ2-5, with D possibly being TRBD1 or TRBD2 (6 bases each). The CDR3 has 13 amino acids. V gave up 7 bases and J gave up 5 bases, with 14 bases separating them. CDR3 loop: CASNLGGRETQYF. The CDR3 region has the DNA TGTGCCAGCAACCTGGGGGGCAGGGAGACCCAGTACTTC.

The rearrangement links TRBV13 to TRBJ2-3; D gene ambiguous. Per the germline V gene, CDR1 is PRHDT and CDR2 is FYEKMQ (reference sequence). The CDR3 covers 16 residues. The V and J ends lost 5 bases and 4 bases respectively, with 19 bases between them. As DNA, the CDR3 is TGTGCCAGCAGCCTTAGAGCGAACACCTTTTCAGATACGCAGTATTTT. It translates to CASSLRANTFSDTQYF.

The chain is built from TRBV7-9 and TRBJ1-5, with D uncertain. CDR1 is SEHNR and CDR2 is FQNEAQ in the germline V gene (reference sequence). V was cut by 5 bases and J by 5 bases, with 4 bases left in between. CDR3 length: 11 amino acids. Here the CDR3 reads CASSAHQPQHF. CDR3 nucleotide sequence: TGTGCCAGCAGCGCACATCAGCCCCAGCATTTT.

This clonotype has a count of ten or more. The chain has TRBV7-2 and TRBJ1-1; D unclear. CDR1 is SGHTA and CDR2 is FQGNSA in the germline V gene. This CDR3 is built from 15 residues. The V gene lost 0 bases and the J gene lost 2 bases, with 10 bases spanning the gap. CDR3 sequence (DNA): TGTGCCAGCAGCTTAGCGCCCCTAGCCAACACTGAAGCTTTCTTT. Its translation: CASSLAPLANTEAFF.

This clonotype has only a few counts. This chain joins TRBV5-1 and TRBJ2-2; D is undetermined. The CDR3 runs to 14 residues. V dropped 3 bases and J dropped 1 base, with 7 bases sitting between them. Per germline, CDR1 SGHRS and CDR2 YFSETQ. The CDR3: CASSSKENTGELFF. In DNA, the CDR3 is TGCGCCAGCAGCTCCAAGGAGAACACCGGGGAGCTGTTTTTT.

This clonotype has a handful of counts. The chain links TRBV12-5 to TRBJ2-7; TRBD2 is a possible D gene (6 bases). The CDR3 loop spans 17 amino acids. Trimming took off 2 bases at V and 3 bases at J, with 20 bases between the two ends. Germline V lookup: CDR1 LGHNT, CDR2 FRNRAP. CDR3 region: CASGLRSGLPSFYEQYF. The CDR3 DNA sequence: TGTGCTAGTGGTTTGAGGTCGGGACTCCCTAGTTTCTACGAGCAGTACTTC.

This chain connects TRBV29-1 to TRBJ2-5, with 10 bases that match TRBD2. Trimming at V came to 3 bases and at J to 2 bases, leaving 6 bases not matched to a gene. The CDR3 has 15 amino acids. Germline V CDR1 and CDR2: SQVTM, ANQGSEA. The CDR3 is CSVDGLAGDQETQYF. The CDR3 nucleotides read TGCAGCGTTGATGGGCTAGCGGGGGATCAAGAGACCCAGTACTTC. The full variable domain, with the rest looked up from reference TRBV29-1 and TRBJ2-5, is SAVISQKPSRDICQRGTSLTIQCQVDSQVTMMFWYRQQPGQSLTLIATANQGSEATYESGFVIDKFPISRPNLTFSTLTVSNMSPEDSSIYLCSVDGLAGDQETQYFGPGTRLLVL.

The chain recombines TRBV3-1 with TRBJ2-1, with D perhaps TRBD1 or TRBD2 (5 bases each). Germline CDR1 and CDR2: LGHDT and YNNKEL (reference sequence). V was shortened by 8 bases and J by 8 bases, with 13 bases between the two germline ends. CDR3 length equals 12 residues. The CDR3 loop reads CASQAQGDEQFF. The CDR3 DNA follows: TGTGCCAGCCAAGCCCAGGGAGATGAGCAGTTCTTC.

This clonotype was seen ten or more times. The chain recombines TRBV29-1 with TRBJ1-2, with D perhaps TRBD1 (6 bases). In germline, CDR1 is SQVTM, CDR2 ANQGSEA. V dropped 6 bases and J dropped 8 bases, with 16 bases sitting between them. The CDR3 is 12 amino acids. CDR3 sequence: CSVSPGEYGYTF. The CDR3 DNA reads TGCAGCGTATCTCCAGGGGAATACGGCTACACCTTC.

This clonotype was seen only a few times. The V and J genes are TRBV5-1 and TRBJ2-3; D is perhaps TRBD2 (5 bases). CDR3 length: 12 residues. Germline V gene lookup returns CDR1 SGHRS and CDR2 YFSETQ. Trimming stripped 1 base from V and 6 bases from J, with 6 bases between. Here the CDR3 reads CASSLRGDTQYF. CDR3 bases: TGCGCCAGCAGCTTGCGAGGGGATACGCAGTATTTT.